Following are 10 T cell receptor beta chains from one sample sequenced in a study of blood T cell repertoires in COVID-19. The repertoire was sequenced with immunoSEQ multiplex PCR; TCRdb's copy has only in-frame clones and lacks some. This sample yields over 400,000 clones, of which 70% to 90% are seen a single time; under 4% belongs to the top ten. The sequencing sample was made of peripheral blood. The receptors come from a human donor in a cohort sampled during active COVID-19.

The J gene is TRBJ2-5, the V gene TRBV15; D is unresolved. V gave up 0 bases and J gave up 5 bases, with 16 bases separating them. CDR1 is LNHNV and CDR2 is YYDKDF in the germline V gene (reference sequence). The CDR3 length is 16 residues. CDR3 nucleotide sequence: TGTGCCACCAGCAGAGATAAGGCGTGGAGTGGGGAGACCCAGTACTTC. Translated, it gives CATSRDKAWSGETQYF.

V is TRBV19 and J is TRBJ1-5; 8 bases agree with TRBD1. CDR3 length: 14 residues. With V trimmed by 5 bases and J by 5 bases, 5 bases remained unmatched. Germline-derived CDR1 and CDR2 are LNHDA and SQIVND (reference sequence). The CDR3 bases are TGTGCCAGTAGTTTGGGACAGGCTTATCAGCCCCAGCATTTT. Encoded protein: CASSLGQAYQPQHF.

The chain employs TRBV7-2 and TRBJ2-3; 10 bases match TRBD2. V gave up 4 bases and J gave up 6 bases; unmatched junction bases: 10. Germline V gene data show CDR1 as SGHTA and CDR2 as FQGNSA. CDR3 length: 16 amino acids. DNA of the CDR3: TGTGCCAGCAGCTACCCTACTAGCGGGACCAGGGATACGCAGTATTTT. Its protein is CASSYPTSGTRDTQYF.

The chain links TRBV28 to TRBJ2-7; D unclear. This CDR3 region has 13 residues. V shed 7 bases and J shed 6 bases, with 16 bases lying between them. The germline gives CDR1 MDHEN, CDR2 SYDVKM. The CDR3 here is CASISGWATEQYF. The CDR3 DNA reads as TGTGCCAGCATCTCTGGATGGGCAACCGAGCAGTACTTC.

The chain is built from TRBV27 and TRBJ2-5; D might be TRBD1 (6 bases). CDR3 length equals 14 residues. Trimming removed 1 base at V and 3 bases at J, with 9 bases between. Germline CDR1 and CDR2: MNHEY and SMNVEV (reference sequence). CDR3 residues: CASSLFGQKETQYF. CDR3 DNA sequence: TGTGCCAGCAGTTTATTCGGACAGAAAGAGACCCAGTACTTC.

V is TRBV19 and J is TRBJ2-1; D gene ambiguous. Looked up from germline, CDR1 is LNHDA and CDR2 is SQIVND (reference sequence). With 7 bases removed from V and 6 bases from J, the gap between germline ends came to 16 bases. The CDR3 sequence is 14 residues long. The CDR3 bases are TGTGCCAGTATGGAGCGCGCAAATTCCAATGAGCAGTTCTTC. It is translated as CASMERANSNEQFF.

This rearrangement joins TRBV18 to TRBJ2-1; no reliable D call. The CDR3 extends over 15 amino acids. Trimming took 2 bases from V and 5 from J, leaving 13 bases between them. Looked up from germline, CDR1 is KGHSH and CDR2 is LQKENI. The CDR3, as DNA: TGTGCCAGCTCACCAGCACTTCCCCCGGACAATGAGCAGTTCTTC. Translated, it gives CASSPALPPDNEQFF.

CDR3 DNA sequence: TGTGCCAGCTCCCTGGGACAGGGAGGTGCCAATCAGCCCCAGCATTTT. Protein sequence: CASSLGQGGANQPQHF. The chain employs TRBV18 and TRBJ1-5; TRBD1 matches at 9 bases. Germline CDR1 is KGHSH and CDR2 is LQKENI. Trimming took 6 bases from V and 3 from J; bases not matched to a gene: 9. The CDR3 covers 16 residues.

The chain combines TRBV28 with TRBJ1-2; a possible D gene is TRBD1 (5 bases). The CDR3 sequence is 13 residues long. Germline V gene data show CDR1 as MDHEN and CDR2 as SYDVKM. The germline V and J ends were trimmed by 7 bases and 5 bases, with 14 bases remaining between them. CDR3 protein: CASTRRGPYGYTF. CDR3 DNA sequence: TGTGCCAGCACAAGGCGGGGCCCGTATGGCTACACCTTC.

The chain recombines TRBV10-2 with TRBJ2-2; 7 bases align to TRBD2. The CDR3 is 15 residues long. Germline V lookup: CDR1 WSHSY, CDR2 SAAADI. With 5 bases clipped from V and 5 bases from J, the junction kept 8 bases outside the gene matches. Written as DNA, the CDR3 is TGCGCCAGCAGTACCGGGGCCGGGGGGACCGGGGAGCTGTTTTTT. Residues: CASSTGAGGTGELFF.